The clone carrying this T cell receptor beta chain was seen more than once but under ten times. What it binds is unknown. The primer mix had 60 Vbeta and 13 Jbeta primers. Sequencing was performed with immunoSEQ multiplex PCR; in TCRdb, only in-frame clones are kept and a portion is missing. The repertoire holds 200,000 to 250,000 clones, with around 89% as singletons. This sample is drawn from a study of cytomegalovirus exposure and HLA in healthy donors. Overall study results and limits: Despite most TCR sequences being rare, some public TCRs occurred in many donors.

The receptor was isolated from a woman under 30 in good health and CMV-seronegative. Specimen: PBMCs.

CDR3 in amino acids: CASGPVSNEQYF. The CDR3 region has the DNA TGTGCCAGCGGCCCTGTTTCGAACGAGCAGTACTTC. The rearrangement uses TRBV5-4 and TRBJ2-7; D is undetermined. This CDR3 is built from 12 residues. Trimming shortened V by 7 bases and J by 5 bases, and 13 bases separated the two germline ends. Per germline, CDR1 SGHNT and CDR2 YYREEE (reference sequence).